This T cell receptor beta chain came from a study of response to subunit inactivated influenza vaccine. Study-wide findings and caveats: Authors suggested each seasonal flu vaccination may recruit only limited numbers of new T cells.

About this clonotype itself: Its antigen remains unidentified.

TCRdb re-called the RT-PCR reads through MiXCR, storing one row per CDR3 protein. The sample contains hundreds of thousands of distinct CDR3 sequences, 6.5% to 8% of which appear only once. CDR3 size: 12 residues. V was shortened by 3 bases and J by 8 bases, with 10 bases between the two germline ends. CDR1 is SGHRS, CDR2 YFSETQ, per germline. The chain links TRBV5-1 to TRBJ2-3; D is unclear. The material sequenced was PBMCs from blood, taken about 24 months after vaccination. This TCR was recovered from a man between 50 and 75 years old who received an inactivated influenza vaccine. CDR3 region: CASSSLFATQYF. CDR3 nucleotide sequence: TGCGCCAGCAGCTCCCTTTTTGCTACGCAGTATTTT.